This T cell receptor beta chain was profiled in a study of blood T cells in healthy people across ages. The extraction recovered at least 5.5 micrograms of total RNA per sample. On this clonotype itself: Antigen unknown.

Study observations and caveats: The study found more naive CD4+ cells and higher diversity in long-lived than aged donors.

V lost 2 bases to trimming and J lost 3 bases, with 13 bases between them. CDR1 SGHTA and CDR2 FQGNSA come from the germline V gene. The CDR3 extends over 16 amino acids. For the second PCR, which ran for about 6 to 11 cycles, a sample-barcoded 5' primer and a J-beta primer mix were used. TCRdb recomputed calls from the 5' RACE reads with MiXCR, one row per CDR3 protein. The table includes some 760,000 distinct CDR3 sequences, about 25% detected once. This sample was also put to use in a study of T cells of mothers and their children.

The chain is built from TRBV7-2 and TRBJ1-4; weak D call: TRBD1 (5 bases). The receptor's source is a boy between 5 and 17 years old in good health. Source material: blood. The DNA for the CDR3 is TGTGCCAGCAGCTTACGGGAAGGGGTGGCTAATGAAAAACTGTTTTTT. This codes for CASSLREGVANEKLFF.